This entry lists 17 T cell receptor beta chains sequenced from one sample in a study of human T cells and chemical hapten exposure. TCRdb re-called the RACE reads with MiXCR, one entry per CDR3 protein. This sample carries around 74,000 distinct CDR3 sequences, 25% to 40% of them seen once, and the ten largest clones take 7.5% to 10%. As for time point: patch test 1, 2 weeks after DPC sensitization. The treatment was: therapeutic diphenylcyclopropenone sensitization with weekly scalp DPC. This specimen was whole blood, taken in connection with sensitization to the hapten diphenylcyclopropenone (DPC). These receptors all come from a man between 40 and 49 years old with alopecia areata. Some clones in this sample may be carry-over from other donors' samples.

In this sample, this clonotype turned up a few times. The chain couples TRBV5-1 to TRBJ2-7; 7 bases line up with TRBD2. CDR3 length: 13 amino acids. V lost 1 base, J lost 7 bases, and 5 bases stayed unmatched. Germline lookup yields CDR1 SGHRS and CDR2 YFSETQ. CDR3 in DNA: TGCGCCAGCAGCTTGCTTGGTAGCGGGGAGCAGTACTTC. Amino acids: CASSLLGSGEQYF.

The rearrangement links TRBV14 to TRBJ1-3; D is unclear. V was cut by 0 bases and J by 1 base, with 7 bases left in between. The CDR3 has 15 residues. Per germline, CDR1 SGHDN and CDR2 FVKESK. The CDR3 DNA is TGTGCCAGCAGCCAAGATGGCCTTTCTGGAAACACCATATATTTT. Amino acids: CASSQDGLSGNTIYF.

The chain is built from TRBV6-1 and TRBJ2-6; weak D call: TRBD1 (6 bases). CDR3 size: 15 residues. The V and J ends lost 6 bases and 4 bases respectively, with 13 bases between them. Germline CDR1 and CDR2: MNHNS and SASEGT. CDR3 in DNA: TGTGCCAGCAGAACCCAGGGGTCAGGGGCCAACGTCCTGACTTTC. Its translation is CASRTQGSGANVLTF.

V is TRBV5-1 and J is TRBJ2-3, with D perhaps TRBD1 (6 bases). V was clipped by 4 bases and J by 0 bases, with 9 bases between them. Germline V gives CDR1 SGHRS, CDR2 YFSETQ. The CDR3 has 14 amino acids. CDR3 DNA sequence: TGCGCCAGCAGCCTGGACAGTAGCACAGATACGCAGTATTTT. It yields the protein CASSLDSSTDTQYF.

This clonotype was recorded a few times. The chain is built from TRBV12-3 or TRBV12-4 and TRBJ2-1; no reliable D call. The CDR3 extends over 12 amino acids. V was pared by 0 bases and J by 8 bases, with 5 bases between. The DNA for the CDR3 is TGTGCCAGCAGTTTAGCGGGATATGAGCAGTTCTTC. This sequence encodes CASSLAGYEQFF.

This rearrangement joins TRBV7-3 to TRBJ2-2; 9 positions agree with TRBD1. Germline V CDR1 and CDR2: SGHTA, FQGTGA. Losses at the gene ends were 2 bases for V and 2 bases for J; bases not matched to a gene: 3. There are 16 residues in the CDR3. The CDR3 region has the DNA TGTGCCAGCAGCTTAGGGGGACAGGGTAACACCGGGGAGCTGTTTTTT. It codes for CASSLGGQGNTGELFF.

This clonotype was recorded a few times. The chain carries TRBV7-2 and TRBJ1-1, with unresolved D. Trimming left V 6 bases short and J 1 base short, with 9 bases between. Germline CDR1 reads SGHTA; CDR2 reads FQGNSA. The CDR3 is 13 amino acids. CDR3 sequence reads: CASRSGRNTEAFF. The CDR3 nucleotides are TGTGCCAGCAGGTCAGGCAGGAACACTGAAGCTTTCTTT.

V gene TRBV7-9 combines with J gene TRBJ2-1; 8 bases fit TRBD1. Germline V CDR1 and CDR2: SEHNR, FQNEAQ (reference sequence). The V segment lost 5 bases and the J segment 3 bases; nucleotides outside the gene matches: 9. The CDR3 consists of 16 residues. The CDR3 nucleotides read TGTGCCAGCAGCCCCGAGACAGGGGTCAGCTACAATGAGCAGTTCTTC. This gives the protein CASSPETGVSYNEQFF.

The chain couples TRBV28 to TRBJ1-4; no definite D call. The CDR3 has 11 amino acids. V was cut by 5 bases and J by 13 bases, with 11 bases left in between. Germline-derived CDR1 and CDR2 are MDHEN and SYDVKM. The CDR3 nucleotides are TGTGCCAGCAGTCCTCATAAGTCACTGTTTTTT. Protein: CASSPHKSLFF.

This clonotype has a handful of counts. V and J are TRBV10-3 and TRBJ2-3; D perhaps matches TRBD2 (6 bases). The germline CDR1 and CDR2 sequences are ENHRY and SYGVKD. This CDR3 contains 16 residues. V lost 11 bases and J lost 2, with 23 bases in between. CDR3 residues: CAASGGGTLDTDTQYF. The CDR3 coding sequence is TGTGCCGCCTCCGGAGGCGGGACTCTGGACACAGATACGCAGTATTTT.

This clonotype came up once. The chain combines TRBV5-4 with TRBJ2-7; D not certain. Germline V gene lookup returns CDR1 SGHNT and CDR2 YYREEE (reference sequence). Trimming removed 1 base at V and 2 bases at J, with 10 bases between. The CDR3 loop spans 14 amino acids. CDR3 residues: CASSLSPNTYEQYF. The CDR3 nucleotides read TGTGCCAGCAGCTTGAGTCCTAACACCTACGAGCAGTACTTC.

V usage is TRBV12-3 or TRBV12-4 and J usage is TRBJ1-3, with D unresolved. The V and J ends lost 7 bases and 0 bases respectively, with 7 bases between them. The CDR3 is 13 amino acids. This CDR3 reads CASKLRSGNTIYF. The CDR3 region has the DNA TGTGCCAGCAAACTTCGCTCTGGAAACACCATATATTTT.

This chain joins TRBV7-2 and TRBJ1-6; a weak D match, TRBD1 (5 bases). This CDR3 is built from 15 residues. Trimming shortened V by 5 bases and J by 7 bases, and 15 bases separated the two germline ends. Germline assignment: CDR1 SGHTA and CDR2 FQGNSA. The CDR3 DNA sequence: TGTGCCAGCAGCCGACAGAAAGTGAAGAATTCACCCCTCCACTTT. Encoded protein: CASSRQKVKNSPLHF.

As to this clonotype: Sequence at one end of the junction differs from germline and may be a read error. This chain connects TRBV28 to TRBJ1-3, with a weak D call TRBD1 (6 bases). Germline CDR1 and CDR2: MDHEN and SYDVKM. The CDR3 sequence is 14 residues long. CDR3 sequence: CASSGGYSGNTVYF. The CDR3 bases are TGTGCCAGCAGCGGGGGCTACTCTGGAAACACCGTATATTTT.

The gene calls are TRBV6-1 and TRBJ2-1, with TRBD2 as a possible D gene (5 bases). The germline V gene has CDR1 MNHNS and CDR2 SASEGT. Trimming took 5 bases from V and 2 from J, leaving 10 bases between them. This CDR3 is 14 amino acids long. The CDR3 DNA is TGTGCCAGCAGTAGCGGAGGAACCTACAATGAGCAGTTCTTC. Encoded protein: CASSSGGTYNEQFF.

This clonotype came up a few times. This chain uses TRBV15 with TRBJ2-2; 7 bases align to TRBD1. J was trimmed by 1 base and V by 1 base; bases with no gene match: 0. This CDR3 spans 15 amino acids. The germline gives CDR1 LNHNV, CDR2 YYDKDF (reference sequence). This CDR3 reads CATSRGTGNTGELFF. Written as DNA, the CDR3 is TGTGCCACCAGCAGAGGGACAGGGAACACCGGGGAGCTGTTTTTT. Together with reference TRBV15 and TRBJ2-2, the CDR3 gives the full variable domain: DAMVIQNPRYQVTQFGKPVTLSCSQTLNHNVMYWYQQKSSQAPKLLFHYYDKDFNNEADTPDNFQSRRPNTSFCFLDIRSPGLGDTAMYLCATSRGTGNTGELFFGEGSRLTVL.

This clonotype was counted between two and nine times. The CDR3: CASSEERAVSQPQHF. The CDR3 DNA follows: TGTGCCAGCAGTGAAGAAAGGGCGGTTAGTCAGCCCCAGCATTTT. V is TRBV2 and J is TRBJ1-5; D is unclear. This CDR3 spans 15 amino acids. Trimming took off 1 base at V and 6 bases at J, with 13 bases between the two ends. CDR1 is SNHLY and CDR2 is FYNNEI in the germline V gene.